These T cell receptor beta chains were read from a single sample in a study of T-cell memory formation after mild COVID-19. MiXCR, applied by TCRdb to the 5' RACE reads, yields one record per CDR3 protein. The sample has hundreds of thousands of distinct CDR3 sequences, roughly 24% seen once; the top ten hold roughly 9.7%. Sequencing input: PBMCs or a T cell subset sorted from them (not recorded which). These receptors were collected from an adult woman who had mild COVID-19 (a few samples of this study predate the infection). Cell type and time point are not known. The CDR3 runs from the conserved cysteine through the conserved F or W. The order of the fields is J gene, clone size, D gene, V gene, CDR3 protein, CDR3 DNA. D genes are given only for firm matches. Rows give clone size only sometimes, using once, few, many, or a class for an expanded clone.

j_gene: TRBJ2-3; abundance: -; d_gene: -; v_gene: TRBV21-1; CDR3aa: CASSKELAGTSTDTQYF; CDR3nt: TGTGCCAGCAGCAAAGAATTAGCGGGTACTAGCACAGATACGCAGTATTTT
j_gene: TRBJ2-2; abundance: few; d_gene: -; v_gene: TRBV25-1; CDR3aa: CASSDNRQGLTGELFF; CDR3nt: TGTGCCAGCAGTGATAACCGTCAGGGTCTCACCGGGGAGCTGTTTTTT
j_gene: TRBJ2-5; abundance: many; d_gene: TRBD1; v_gene: TRBV24-1; CDR3aa: CATSDRQGRETQYF; CDR3nt: TGTGCCACCAGTGATCGACAGGGTCGGGAGACCCAGTACTTC
j_gene: TRBJ2-1; abundance: few; d_gene: -; v_gene: TRBV25-1; CDR3aa: CASSDYGLGGDKNNEQFF; CDR3nt: TGTGCCAGCAGTGATTACGGGCTCGGCGGTGACAAGAACAATGAGCAGTTCTTC
j_gene: TRBJ2-7; abundance: many; d_gene: TRBD2; v_gene: TRBV12-3/TRBV12-4; CDR3aa: CASSGLAGAYEQYF; CDR3nt: TGTGCCAGCAGCGGACTAGCGGGAGCTTACGAGCAGTACTTC
j_gene: TRBJ2-1; abundance: -; d_gene: TRBD2; v_gene: TRBV6-5; CDR3aa: CASRIRDYGINEQFF; CDR3nt: TGTGCCAGCAGGATCCGGGACTACGGCATCAATGAGCAGTTCTTC
j_gene: TRBJ2-1; abundance: -; d_gene: TRBD2; v_gene: TRBV7-9; CDR3aa: CASSLTSGRYNEQFF; CDR3nt: TGTGCCAGCAGCCTTACTAGCGGGAGATACAATGAGCAGTTCTTC
j_gene: TRBJ2-2; abundance: once; d_gene: -; v_gene: TRBV4-3; CDR3aa: CASSQGPSPNTGELFF; CDR3nt: TGCGCCAGCAGCCAAGGGCCCAGCCCGAACACCGGGGAGCTGTTTTTT
j_gene: TRBJ2-1; abundance: few; d_gene: TRBD2; v_gene: TRBV4-1; CDR3aa: CASSQGGGPGLNEQFF; CDR3nt: TGCGCCAGCAGCCAGGGGGGAGGGCCAGGCCTCAATGAGCAGTTCTTC
j_gene: TRBJ2-7; abundance: -; d_gene: -; v_gene: TRBV3-1; CDR3aa: CASSQVIGQGAYEQYF; CDR3nt: TGTGCCAGCAGCCAAGTTATAGGACAAGGGGCCTACGAGCAGTACTTC
j_gene: TRBJ2-1; abundance: -; d_gene: -; v_gene: TRBV4-3; CDR3aa: CASSQGPASDEQFF; CDR3nt: TGCGCCAGCAGCCAGGGACCCGCCAGCGATGAGCAGTTCTTC
j_gene: TRBJ1-1; abundance: -; d_gene: -; v_gene: TRBV6-5; CDR3aa: CASSYGRSDAAFF; CDR3nt: TGTGCCAGCAGTTACGGACGAAGTGATGCGGCTTTCTTT
j_gene: TRBJ2-5; abundance: many; d_gene: -; v_gene: TRBV12-3/TRBV12-4; CDR3aa: CASSSLERETQYF; CDR3nt: TGTGCCAGCAGCTCGCTAGAACGAGAGACCCAGTACTTC
j_gene: TRBJ1-6; abundance: few; d_gene: TRBD1; v_gene: TRBV20-1; CDR3aa: CSAKGAYSPLHF; CDR3nt: TGCAGTGCTAAGGGGGCGTATTCACCCCTCCACTTT
j_gene: TRBJ2-1; abundance: few; d_gene: -; v_gene: TRBV20-1; CDR3aa: CSAPHRDEQFF; CDR3nt: TGCAGTGCCCCCCATAGGGATGAGCAGTTCTTC
j_gene: TRBJ2-7; abundance: -; d_gene: -; v_gene: TRBV10-3; CDR3aa: CAISLDRYEQYF; CDR3nt: TGTGCCATCAGCCTCGACAGGTACGAGCAGTACTTC